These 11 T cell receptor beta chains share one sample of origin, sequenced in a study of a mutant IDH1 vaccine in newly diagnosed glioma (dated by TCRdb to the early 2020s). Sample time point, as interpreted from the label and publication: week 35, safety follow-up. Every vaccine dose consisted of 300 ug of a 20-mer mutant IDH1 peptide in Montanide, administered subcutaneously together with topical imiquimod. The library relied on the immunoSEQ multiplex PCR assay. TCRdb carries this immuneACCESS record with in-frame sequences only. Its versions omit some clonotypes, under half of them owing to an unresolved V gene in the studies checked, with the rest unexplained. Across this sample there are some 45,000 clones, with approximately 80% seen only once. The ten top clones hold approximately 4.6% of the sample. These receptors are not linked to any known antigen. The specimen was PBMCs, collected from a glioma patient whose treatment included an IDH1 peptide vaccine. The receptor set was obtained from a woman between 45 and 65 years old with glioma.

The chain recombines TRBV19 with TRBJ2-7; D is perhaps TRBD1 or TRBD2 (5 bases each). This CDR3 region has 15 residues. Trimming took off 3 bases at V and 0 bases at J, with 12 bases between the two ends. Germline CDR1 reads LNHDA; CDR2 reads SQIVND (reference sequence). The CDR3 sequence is CASSIRAGTSYEQYF. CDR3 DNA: TGTGCCAGTAGTATCCGGGCAGGGACCTCCTACGAGCAGTACTTC.

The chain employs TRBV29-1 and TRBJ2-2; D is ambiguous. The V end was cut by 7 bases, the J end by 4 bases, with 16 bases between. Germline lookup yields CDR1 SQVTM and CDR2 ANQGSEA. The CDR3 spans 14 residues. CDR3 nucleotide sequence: TGCAGCGCCTTGAAGTGGGCCGGCACCGGGGAGCTGTTTTTT. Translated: CSALKWAGTGELFF.

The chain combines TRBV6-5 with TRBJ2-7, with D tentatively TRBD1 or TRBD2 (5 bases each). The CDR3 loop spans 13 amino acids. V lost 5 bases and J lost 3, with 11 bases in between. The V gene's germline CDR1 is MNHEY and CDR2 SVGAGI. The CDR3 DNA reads TGTGCCAGCAGTAGGGGACGCAGCTACGAGCAGTACTTC. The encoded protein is CASSRGRSYEQYF.

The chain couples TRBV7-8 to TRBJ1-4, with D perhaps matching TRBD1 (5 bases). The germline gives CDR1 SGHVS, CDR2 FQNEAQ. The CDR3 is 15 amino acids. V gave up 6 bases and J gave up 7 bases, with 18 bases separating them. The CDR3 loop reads CASRGTGTRGEKLFF. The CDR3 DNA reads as TGTGCCAGCAGGGGTACCGGGACTAGGGGTGAAAAACTGTTTTTT.

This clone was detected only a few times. The CDR3 here is CASSPVRADVLTF. CDR3 nucleotides: TGTGCCAGCAGCCCCGTAAGGGCTGACGTCCTGACTTTC. V is TRBV2 and J is TRBJ2-6; D remains unclear. The germline V and J ends were trimmed by 6 bases and 11 bases, with 14 bases remaining between them. This CDR3 is 13 amino acids long. Germline V gene sequence: CDR1 SNHLY, CDR2 FYNNEI. Full variable domain (remainder filled in from reference TRBV2 and TRBJ2-6): EPEVTQTPSHQVTQMGQEVILRCVPISNHLYFYWYRQILGQKVEFLVSFYNNEISEKSEIFDDQFSVERPDGSNFTLKIRSTKLEDSAMYFCASSPVRADVLTFGAGSRLTVL.

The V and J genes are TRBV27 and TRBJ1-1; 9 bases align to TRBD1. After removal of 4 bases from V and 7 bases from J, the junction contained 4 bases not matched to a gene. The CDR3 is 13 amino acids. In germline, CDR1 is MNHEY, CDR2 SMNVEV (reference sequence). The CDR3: CASSSDRGDEAFF. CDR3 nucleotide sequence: TGTGCCAGCAGTTCCGACAGGGGGGATGAAGCTTTCTTT.

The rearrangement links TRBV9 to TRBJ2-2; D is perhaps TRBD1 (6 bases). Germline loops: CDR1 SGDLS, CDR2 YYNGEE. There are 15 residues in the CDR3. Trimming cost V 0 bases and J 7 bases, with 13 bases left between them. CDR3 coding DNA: TGTGCCAGCAGCGTAGAACAGGGTTCGTTCGGGGAGCTGTTTTTT. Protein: CASSVEQGSFGELFF.

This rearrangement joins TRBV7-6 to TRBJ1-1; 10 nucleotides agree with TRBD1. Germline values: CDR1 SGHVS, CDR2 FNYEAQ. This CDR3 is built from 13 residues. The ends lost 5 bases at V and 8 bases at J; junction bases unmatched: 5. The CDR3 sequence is CASSPGQGGEAFF. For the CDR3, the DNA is TGTGCCAGCAGCCCAGGACAGGGGGGAGAAGCTTTCTTT.

CDR3 sequence (DNA): TGTGCCAGCAGTGAGCCATATGGCTACACCTTC. Its translation: CASSEPYGYTF. The chain has TRBV2 and TRBJ1-2; D uncertain. Trimming left V 3 bases short and J 5 bases short, with 4 bases between. The CDR3 consists of 11 residues. Per the germline V gene, CDR1 is SNHLY and CDR2 is FYNNEI.

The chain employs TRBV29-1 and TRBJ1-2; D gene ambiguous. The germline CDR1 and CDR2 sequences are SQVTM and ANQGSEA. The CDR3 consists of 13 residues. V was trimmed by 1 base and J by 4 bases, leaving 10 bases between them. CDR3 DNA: TGCAGCGTTGAAGTCCAATTGGGCTATGGCTACACCTTC. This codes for CSVEVQLGYGYTF.

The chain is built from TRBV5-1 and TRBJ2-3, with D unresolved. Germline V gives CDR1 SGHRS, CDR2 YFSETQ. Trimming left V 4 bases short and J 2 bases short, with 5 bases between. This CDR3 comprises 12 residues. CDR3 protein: CASSGPTDTQYF. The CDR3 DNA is TGCGCCAGCAGCGGTCCCACAGATACGCAGTATTTT.